Presented here are 30 T cell receptor beta chains from one specimen sequenced in a study of cytomegalovirus exposure and HLA in healthy donors (dated 2017 in TCRdb). The library relied on the immunoSEQ multiplex PCR assay. For the multiplex PCR, a mixture combining 60 forward primers for TCR Vbeta segments and 13 reverse primers for TCR Jbeta segments was used. The table comes from immuneACCESS by way of TCRdb, which keeps in-frame sequences with V and J called. Part of the clones is missing from these tables; in studies checked, under half for an unresolved V gene and the rest for unknown reasons. Here the sample has around 300,000 clones; roughly 86% occur a single time. Of the sample, approximately 2% is held by the ten largest clones. The sample taken for sequencing was PBMCs. These receptors were obtained from a woman between 40 and 55 years old in good health and CMV-seropositive.

The rearrangement joins TRBV5-1 to TRBJ2-5, with no clear D. TRBJ2-7 explains the end of the DNA better; the J call may be wrong. This CDR3 has 15 residues. Germline V gene sequence: CDR1 SGHRS, CDR2 YFSETQ. CDR3 amino acids: CASSLGFITSYEQYF. Written as DNA, the CDR3 is TGCGCCAGCAGCTTGGGGTTTATAACCTCCTACGAGCAGTACTTC.

The genes are TRBV10-3 and TRBJ1-3, with 8 bases matching TRBD1. This CDR3 spans 14 amino acids. J lost 5 bases, V lost 4 bases, and 4 bases had no gene match. CDR1 and CDR2 (germline): ENHRY, SYGVKD. CDR3 nucleotide sequence: TGTGCCATCAGTGCGACAGGGGAACGAAACACCATATATTTT. Encoded protein: CAISATGERNTIYF.

This chain uses TRBV18 with TRBJ1-1, with 9 bases aligning to TRBD1. The CDR3 consists of 15 residues. J gave up 0 bases and V 2 bases, and 1 base lay outside the gene matches. Germline V gene lookup returns CDR1 KGHSH and CDR2 LQKENI. CDR3 sequence reads: CASSPGTGMNTEAFF. The DNA of the CDR3 is TGTGCCAGCTCACCAGGGACAGGGATGAACACTGAAGCTTTCTTT.

The CDR3 DNA is TGCAGTGCCGGGATGGTTGCGTTCTTC. Translated, it gives CSAGMVAFF. The V call is TRBV20-1, the J call TRBJ2-1; D possibly corresponds to TRBD2 (5 bases). Trimming stripped 6 bases from V and 15 bases from J, with 12 bases between. The CDR3 is 9 residues long. Germline V gives CDR1 DFQATT, CDR2 SNEGSKA (reference sequence).

The CDR3 DNA reads TGTGCCAGCAGTGCGAGACTAGTTTTAAACACCGGGGAGCTGTTTTTT. This codes for CASSARLVLNTGELFF. This rearrangement joins TRBV27 to TRBJ2-2, with TRBD2 as a possible D gene (6 bases). CDR1 and CDR2 from the germline V gene are MNHEY and SMNVEV (reference sequence). The CDR3 has 16 residues. V lost 5 bases and J lost 2, with 15 bases in between.

The rearrangement uses TRBV6-5 and TRBJ1-1; 8 bases are shared with TRBD1. CDR1 is MNHEY, CDR2 SVGAGI, per germline. The CDR3 spans 14 residues. V was clipped by 2 bases and J by 7 bases; unmatched bases: 6. The DNA for the CDR3 is TGTGCCAGCAGTTACGGCGACAGGGGTCGTGAAGCTTTCTTT. Its protein product is CASSYGDRGREAFF.

V gene TRBV10-3 combines with J gene TRBJ1-5; 10 bases line up with TRBD1. Germline assignment: CDR1 ENHRY and CDR2 SYGVKD. The V gene end was trimmed by 11 bases and the J gene end by 6 bases; junction bases not matched to a gene: 10. This CDR3 has 14 residues. CDR3 bases: TGTGCCTCAAAGGGGACAGGGGATGGTCAGCCCCAGCATTTT. It codes for CASKGTGDGQPQHF.

The chain couples TRBV7-3 to TRBJ2-7, with TRBD1 as a possible D gene (5 bases). The CDR3 covers 15 residues. Trimming stripped 2 bases from V and 6 bases from J, with 17 bases between. Germline-derived CDR1 and CDR2 are SGHTA and FQGTGA. CDR3 DNA: TGTGCCAGCAGCTTAGCTCCAGGGTTGGTCTCCGAGCAGTACTTC. Protein: CASSLAPGLVSEQYF.

The chain uses TRBV7-3 and TRBJ2-1, with 10 bases identical to TRBD1. The germline CDR1 and CDR2 sequences are SGHTA and FQGTGA. Trimming at V came to 5 bases and at J to 7 bases, leaving 5 bases not matched to a gene. This CDR3 contains 14 residues. CDR3 in amino acids: CASSLGTGVNEQFF. DNA for the CDR3: TGTGCCAGCAGCCTAGGGACAGGGGTTAATGAGCAGTTCTTC.

V is TRBV13 and J is TRBJ2-1; 9 bases map to TRBD2. Trimming removed 0 bases from V and 4 bases from J; junction bases left unmatched: 4. CDR1 and CDR2 (germline): PRHDT, FYEKMQ (reference sequence). The CDR3 runs to 16 residues. CDR3: CASSLGVAGVYNEQFF. The CDR3 nucleotides read TGTGCCAGCAGCTTAGGCGTAGCGGGAGTTTACAATGAGCAGTTCTTC.

The chain carries TRBV11-3 and TRBJ2-6, with a possible D match to TRBD2 (6 bases). Trimming pared 5 bases from V and 0 bases from J, leaving 14 bases between. The CDR3 has 17 residues. Germline V CDR1 and CDR2: SGHNT, YENEEA. The CDR3 DNA follows: TGTGCCAGCAGCCCGTGGGACTTGAGCTCTGGGGCCAACGTCCTGACTTTC. The encoded protein is CASSPWDLSSGANVLTF.

The J gene is TRBJ2-1, the V gene TRBV4-1; 11 nucleotides match TRBD2. Germline values: CDR1 MGHRA, CDR2 YSYEKL. V lost 4 bases and J lost 8; bases outside the gene matches: 16. This CDR3 comprises 18 residues. CDR3 region: CASSLNLDPLAGVYEQFF. CDR3 nucleotide sequence: TGCGCCAGCAGCCTTAACCTAGATCCACTAGCGGGAGTCTATGAGCAGTTCTTC.

The chain recombines TRBV28 with TRBJ2-1; D is perhaps TRBD2 (6 bases). Trimming removed 9 bases from V and 5 bases from J, with 20 bases in between. The germline CDR1 and CDR2 sequences are MDHEN and SYDVKM. The CDR3 runs 15 residues. The chain's CDR3 is CASPPAGTFNNEQFF. CDR3 sequence (DNA): TGTGCCAGTCCCCCGGCGGGAACGTTTAACAATGAGCAGTTCTTC.

This clone has only a few counts. This chain uses TRBV30 with TRBJ2-2, with D possibly being TRBD2 (5 bases). V dropped 8 bases and J dropped 6 bases, with 22 bases sitting between them. Germline V lookup: CDR1 GTSNPN, CDR2 SVGIG (reference sequence). The length of the CDR3 is 15 residues. The DNA for the CDR3 is TGTGCCGGAACTGGAGAGGGTTTTATCTCCGGGGAGCTGTTTTTT. Residues: CAGTGEGFISGELFF.

The rearrangement uses TRBV6-6 and TRBJ2-2, with 11 positions matching TRBD2. The CDR3 extends over 16 amino acids. Germline CDR1 MNHNY, CDR2 SVGAGI (reference sequence). V trimming: 5 bases; J trimming: 3 bases; junction bases outside the gene matches: 5. In DNA form, the CDR3 reads TGTGCCAGCAGTCCAGGACTAGCGGGCCACACCGGGGAGCTGTTTTTT. Translation: CASSPGLAGHTGELFF.

The chain employs TRBV29-1 and TRBJ2-3, with TRBD1 identical over 9 bases. The germline CDR1 and CDR2 sequences are SQVTM and ANQGSEA. The CDR3 consists of 15 residues. J lost 0 bases, V lost 7 bases, and 8 bases had no gene match. The CDR3 region has the DNA TGCAGCGCGAACCGGGACAGGGCAAGCACAGATACGCAGTATTTT. This codes for CSANRDRASTDTQYF.

The chain uses TRBV7-9 and TRBJ2-1, with TRBD1 matching over 7 bases. This CDR3 has 13 residues. Germline values: CDR1 SEHNR, CDR2 FQNEAQ (reference sequence). V lost 4 bases to trimming and J lost 8 bases; unmatched junction nucleotides: 5. CDR3 protein: CASSSPTGHEQFF. The CDR3 DNA sequence: TGTGCCAGCAGCTCTCCGACAGGGCATGAGCAGTTCTTC.

The genes are TRBV28 and TRBJ1-2, with 8 bases lining up with TRBD1. The length of the CDR3 is 17 residues. CDR1 and CDR2 from the germline V gene are MDHEN and SYDVKM. Trimming at V came to 3 bases and at J to 0 bases, leaving 9 bases not matched to a gene. This chain's CDR3 is CASSFTSPGGANYGYTF. In DNA, the CDR3 is TGTGCCAGCAGTTTTACGTCGCCAGGGGGCGCTAACTATGGCTACACCTTC.

The rearrangement uses TRBV6-5 and TRBJ2-7, with D unresolved. Germline V gene data show CDR1 as MNHEY and CDR2 as SVGAGI. Trimming stripped 6 bases from V and 3 bases from J, with 9 bases between. The CDR3 covers 12 residues. This chain's CDR3 is CASRAGLYEQYF. The CDR3 nucleotides are TGTGCCAGCAGGGCAGGTCTCTACGAGCAGTACTTC.

The J gene is TRBJ1-1, the V gene TRBV27, with a weak D call TRBD1 (5 bases). The germline CDR1 and CDR2 sequences are MNHEY and SMNVEV (reference sequence). V gave up 5 bases and J gave up 1 base, with 17 bases separating them. The CDR3 spans 16 residues. The CDR3 reads CASSPPPYRGNTEAFF. The CDR3 DNA reads as TGTGCCAGCAGTCCACCCCCTTATAGGGGGAACACTGAAGCTTTCTTT.

The chain joins TRBV19 to TRBJ2-6; 9 nucleotides match TRBD1. The CDR3 has 16 residues. After removal of 5 bases from V and 0 bases from J, the junction contained 2 bases not matched to a gene. Looked up from germline, CDR1 is LNHDA and CDR2 is SQIVND (reference sequence). Written as DNA, the CDR3 is TGTGCCAGTAGTCTGACAGGGGGCTCTGGGGCCAACGTCCTGACTTTC. This sequence encodes CASSLTGGSGANVLTF.

The chain combines TRBV27 with TRBJ2-5; 8 bases fit TRBD1. The J call is uncertain, as TRBJ2-7 better fits the DNA end. The CDR3 is made up of 18 amino acids. The germline V gene encodes CDR1 MNHEY and CDR2 SMNVEV (reference sequence). CDR3 nucleotides: TGTGCCAGCAGTTCCGACGCTAACAGGGACAGGAGGACCTACGAGCAGTACTTC. Its protein product is CASSSDANRDRRTYEQYF.

The CDR3 spells CASSLGVTSIPNTEAFF. The CDR3 DNA is TGCGCCAGCAGCTTGGGGGTGACTTCGATTCCGAACACTGAAGCTTTCTTT. The genes are TRBV5-1 and TRBJ1-1; no clear D gene. Germline lookup yields CDR1 SGHRS and CDR2 YFSETQ. The CDR3 is 17 residues long. V lost 0 bases, J lost 1 base, and 16 bases lay in between. Using reference TRBV5-1 and TRBJ1-1 for the parts outside the CDR3, the full variable domain is KAGVTQTPRYLIKTRGQQVTLSCSPISGHRSVSWYQQTPGQGLQFLFEYFSETQRNKGNFPGRFSGRQFSNSRSEMNVSTLELGDSALYLCASSLGVTSIPNTEAFFGQGTRLTVV.

The chain links TRBV9 to TRBJ1-1; the match to TRBD1 covers 9 bases. Germline V CDR1 and CDR2: SGDLS, YYNGEE. The CDR3 totals 15 residues. V trimming: 0 bases; J trimming: 7 bases; junction bases outside the gene matches: 7. The CDR3 bases are TGTGCCAGCAGCGTAGATGGGACAGGGAGGGATGAAGCTTTCTTT. Amino acids: CASSVDGTGRDEAFF.

This chain links TRBV12-5 with TRBJ2-7; D possibly corresponds to TRBD2 (6 bases). The CDR3 totals 11 residues. CDR1 and CDR2 (germline): LGHNT, FRNRAP. V was shortened by 0 bases and J by 10 bases, with 7 bases between the two germline ends. This chain's CDR3 is CASGLVGLQYF. The CDR3 DNA reads TGTGCTAGTGGTTTGGTGGGACTTCAGTACTTC.

The CDR3 region has the DNA TGCGCCAGCGCTTACCAGGGGAGCTCCTACAATGAGCAGTTCTTC. Amino acids: CASAYQGSSYNEQFF. The V call is TRBV5-1, the J call TRBJ2-1; D is perhaps TRBD1 (6 bases). Germline lookup yields CDR1 SGHRS and CDR2 YFSETQ. This CDR3 region has 15 residues. Trimming took 7 bases from V and 0 from J, leaving 14 bases between them.

The chain combines TRBV7-9 with TRBJ2-3; D is undetermined. The CDR3 is made up of 14 amino acids. V was shortened by 5 bases and J by 0 bases, with 9 bases between the two germline ends. Germline V gene sequence: CDR1 SEHNR, CDR2 FQNEAQ (reference sequence). CDR3 in amino acids: CASSLRASTDTQYF. The CDR3 coding sequence is TGTGCCAGCAGCCTGAGAGCTAGCACAGATACGCAGTATTTT.

The chain is built from TRBV5-1 and TRBJ1-1; TRBD1 is a possible D gene (6 bases). V lost 1 base, J lost 1 base, and 11 bases lay in between. CDR3 size: 15 residues. Germline V CDR1 and CDR2: SGHRS, YFSETQ. CDR3 sequence reads: CASSLSGTPNTEAFF. CDR3 in DNA: TGCGCCAGCAGCTTGAGCGGGACACCGAACACTGAAGCTTTCTTT.

The chain carries TRBV6-5 and TRBJ2-7; TRBD2 agrees at 9 bases. CDR1 is MNHEY and CDR2 is SVGAGI in the germline V gene. The V and J ends lost 4 bases and 0 bases, in that order; junction bases with no gene match: 4. The CDR3 has 15 residues. DNA of the CDR3: TGTGCCAGCAGTTCCGTTAGCGGGGGCTCCTACGAGCAGTACTTC. Translation: CASSSVSGGSYEQYF.

The chain employs TRBV2 and TRBJ2-5, with TRBD2 matching over 11 bases. CDR1 is SNHLY, CDR2 FYNNEI, per germline. CDR3 length equals 14 residues. V shed 5 bases, J shed 3 bases, and the junction held 2 bases outside the gene matches. CDR3 nucleotides: TGTGCCAGCAGTTTTAGCGGGGGGGAAGAGACCCAGTACTTC. It yields the protein CASSFSGGEETQYF.